The 11 T cell receptor beta chains listed next were all sequenced from one sample in a study of shared clonotypes between healthy human individuals. The protocol was immunoSEQ multiplex PCR, while the TCRdb copy is restricted to in-frame clones and leaves out a portion. The table records some 1.5 million clones, 98% of them present only once. Sample: naive CD4+ T cells sorted from blood. Documented subset: CD45RA+ positively selected. The receptors were gathered from a man in his thirties or forties in good health.

V gene TRBV27 combines with J gene TRBJ2-2; 12 nucleotides align to TRBD2. The J segment lost 5 bases and the V segment lost 7 bases, leaving 11 bases of the junction unmatched. CDR1 MNHEY and CDR2 SMNVEV come from the germline V gene (reference sequence). The CDR3 has 17 amino acids. CDR3 DNA: TGTGCCAGCAAACCCCTCGGACTAGCGGGATTGACCGGGGAGCTGTTTTTT. Protein product: CASKPLGLAGLTGELFF.

This chain links TRBV10-2 with TRBJ1-3; TRBD1 matches at 7 bases. J was trimmed by 4 bases and V by 3 bases; bases with no gene match: 12. CDR1 and CDR2 from the germline V gene are WSHSY and SAAADI. The CDR3 is 17 amino acids. The CDR3 nucleotides read TGCGCCAGCAGTGAATCCTTAGACAGGGTGACGGGAAACACCATATATTTT. It yields the protein CASSESLDRVTGNTIYF.

This sequence joins TRBV5-4 and TRBJ2-7; 7 positions match TRBD2. The CDR3 runs to 15 residues. Germline CDR1 is SGHNT and CDR2 is YYREEE (reference sequence). The V segment lost 1 base and the J segment 0 bases; nucleotides outside the gene matches: 4. The CDR3 nucleotides read TGTGCCAGCAGCTTGAACCTAGCGGTCTCCTACGAGCAGTACTTC. Protein: CASSLNLAVSYEQYF.

V and J are TRBV5-5 and TRBJ2-2; TRBD1 matches 8 bases. From germline, CDR1 is SGHKS and CDR2 YYEKEE (reference sequence). This CDR3 region has 19 residues. V was clipped by 0 bases and J by 5 bases; unmatched bases: 15. The CDR3: CASSLAETGVWIWTGELFF. Here the CDR3 DNA reads TGTGCCAGCAGCTTGGCCGAGACAGGGGTATGGATTTGGACCGGGGAGCTGTTTTTT. The full variable domain, with the rest looked up from reference TRBV5-5 and TRBJ2-2, is DAGVTQSPTHLIKTRGQQVTLRCSPISGHKSVSWYQQVLGQGPQFIFQYYEKEERGRGNFPDRFSARQFPNYSSELNVNALLLGDSALYLCASSLAETGVWIWTGELFFGEGSRLTVL.

This sequence joins TRBV6-5 and TRBJ2-3, with D unresolved. The CDR3 is 13 amino acids. Germline CDR1 MNHEY, CDR2 SVGAGI. The V end was cut by 8 bases, the J end by 1 base, with 10 bases between. Written as DNA, the CDR3 is TGTGCCAGCGCTCCCCCCGGCACAGATACGCAGTATTTT. Translating gives CASAPPGTDTQYF.

The chain recombines TRBV11-2 with TRBJ2-5, with 7 bases that match TRBD1. The V segment lost 5 bases and the J segment 5 bases; nucleotides outside the gene matches: 8. CDR1 is SGHAT, CDR2 FQNNGV, per germline. The CDR3 totals 14 residues. The CDR3 is CASSPNRGGETQYF. The CDR3 coding sequence is TGTGCCAGCAGCCCAAACAGGGGCGGTGAGACCCAGTACTTC.

CDR3 residues: CASSRLGGNLNNEQFF. CDR3 bases: TGCGCCAGCAGCCGACTTGGCGGAAATCTAAACAATGAGCAGTTCTTC. This chain joins TRBV5-1 and TRBJ2-1, with D hard to call. From germline, CDR1 is SGHRS and CDR2 YFSETQ. V was trimmed by 4 bases and J by 5 bases, leaving 19 bases between them. The CDR3 runs 16 residues.

The chain couples TRBV5-6 to TRBJ1-1; D is unresolved. This CDR3 is 15 amino acids long. V lost 0 bases and J 1 base, leaving 10 bases between the germline ends. In germline, CDR1 is SGHDT, CDR2 YYEEEE. CDR3: CASSLAGKGNTEAFF. The CDR3 DNA follows: TGTGCCAGCAGCTTGGCCGGAAAGGGGAACACTGAAGCTTTCTTT. The full variable domain, completed using reference TRBV5-6 and TRBJ1-1, is DAGVTQSPTHLIKTRGQQVTLRCSPKSGHDTVSWYQQALGQGPQFIFQYYEEEERQRGNFPDRFSGHQFPNYSSELNVNALLLGDSALYLCASSLAGKGNTEAFFGQGTRLTVV.

The V gene is TRBV18, the J gene TRBJ1-4; D is ambiguous. Germline lookup yields CDR1 KGHSH and CDR2 LQKENI. V lost 5 bases and J lost 15, with 16 bases in between. This CDR3 is 12 amino acids long. In DNA form, the CDR3 reads TGTGCCAGCTCATCTAACAGCGATCTTTTGTTTTTT. Its translation is CASSSNSDLLFF.

The chain joins TRBV28 to TRBJ1-5; no reliable D call. This CDR3 is 13 amino acids long. Germline-derived CDR1 and CDR2 are MDHEN and SYDVKM. Trimming took 5 bases from V and 12 from J, leaving 17 bases between them. The CDR3 here is CASSKVSTDFQHF. The CDR3 DNA sequence: TGTGCCAGCAGTAAAGTTTCGACGGACTTCCAGCATTTT.

The chain joins TRBV27 to TRBJ2-1; the match to TRBD1 covers 9 bases. The CDR3 has 16 amino acids. With V trimmed by 9 bases and J by 1 base, 10 bases remained unmatched. Germline assignment: CDR1 MNHEY and CDR2 SMNVEV (reference sequence). The CDR3 DNA sequence: TGTGCCAGTCACGTCGGACAGGGGATTTCCTACAATGAGCAGTTCTTC. Residues: CASHVGQGISYNEQFF.